Included here is one T cell receptor beta chain sequence, with context. The antigen remains undetermined. The CDR3 totals 14 residues. V lost 0 bases and J 2 bases, leaving 6 bases between the germline ends. The germline CDR1 and CDR2 sequences are SGHDT and YYEEEE. 60 Vbeta and 13 Jbeta primers were used in PCR. Some clones are missing from TCRdb's copy, which holds only in-frame ones; the method was immunoSEQ multiplex PCR. The table lists roughly 160,000 clones, around 77% of them singletons. These data are taken from a study of cytomegalovirus exposure and HLA in healthy donors. Findings and caveats of the study: Cytomegalovirus status was reportedly diagnosed by the classifier with high specificity and sensitivity. Later analysis suggested most CMV-associated TCR beta chains were HLA-restricted.

This clonotype was obtained from a young woman in good health and CMV-seronegative. The sequenced sample was PBMCs. The genes are TRBV5-6 and TRBJ2-1, with D possibly matching TRBD1 (5 bases). As DNA, the CDR3 is TGTGCCAGCAGCTTGGAGGGGCCCTACAATGAGCAGTTCTTC. This gives the protein CASSLEGPYNEQFF.